This T cell receptor (beta chain) was found in a study of blood T cell repertoires in COVID-19. Whole-study context: Researchers got acute and convalescent COVID-19 samples from the United States, Italy and Spain. PBMCs, B-cell-depleted T cells, or T cells were the source of the cDNA or gDNA that made up the material.

As originally analysed: Nucleated cell number was recorded as an estimate derived from reference gene primer amplification. Assay used: immunoSEQ multiplex PCR; TCRdb lists only in-frame clones, some missing. For V, J and clone size, that table is used; D and trimming come from the DNA. The table lists 150,000 to 200,000 clones, around 86% of them singletons. This clone was counted once. V dropped 3 bases and J dropped 9 bases, with 12 bases sitting between them. CDR3 size: 13 residues. Germline V gene data show CDR1 as LGHDT and CDR2 as YNNKEL (reference sequence). This clonotype was obtained from a woman older than 75 in a cohort sampled during active or convalescent COVID-19. The chain uses TRBV3-1 (or the pseudogene TRBV3-2) and TRBJ1-5; tentative D call: TRBD1 (5 bases). Sequencing was done on a sample of peripheral blood. CDR3 bases: TGTGCCAGCAGCCAGGGTTTCGACAGGCCCCAGCATTTT. Its protein is CASSQGFDRPQHF.